This TCR beta chain was observed in a study of cytomegalovirus exposure and HLA in healthy donors. Study conclusions and caveats: It was found in a later analysis that first-cohort TCR clusters tended to co-occur in the 90 to 150 validation repertoires. Usually a TCR sequence was rare, but some public TCRs were found in many donors. The listing of roughly 160 TCR beta chains classed them as cytomegalovirus-associated.

Comment on this clone: Its antigen is as yet unknown.

In germline, CDR1 is MDHEN, CDR2 SYDVKM. The CDR3 runs 13 residues. V lost 2 bases to trimming and J lost 4 bases, with 8 bases between them. The protocol was immunoSEQ multiplex PCR, while the TCRdb copy is restricted to in-frame clones and leaves out a portion. In the table there are roughly 47,000 clones, 80% to 95% of which are singletons. While the first cohort had fewer than 850 subjects, the donors belonged to the separate validation cohort of over a hundred subjects. This chain connects TRBV28 to TRBJ1-2, with D perhaps TRBD1 (6 bases). The source material was PBMCs. This TCR came from a woman in her late teens or twenties in good health and CMV-seronegative. CDR3 protein: CASSLTGFYGYTF. DNA for the CDR3: TGTGCCAGCAGTTTAACAGGGTTCTATGGCTACACCTTC.